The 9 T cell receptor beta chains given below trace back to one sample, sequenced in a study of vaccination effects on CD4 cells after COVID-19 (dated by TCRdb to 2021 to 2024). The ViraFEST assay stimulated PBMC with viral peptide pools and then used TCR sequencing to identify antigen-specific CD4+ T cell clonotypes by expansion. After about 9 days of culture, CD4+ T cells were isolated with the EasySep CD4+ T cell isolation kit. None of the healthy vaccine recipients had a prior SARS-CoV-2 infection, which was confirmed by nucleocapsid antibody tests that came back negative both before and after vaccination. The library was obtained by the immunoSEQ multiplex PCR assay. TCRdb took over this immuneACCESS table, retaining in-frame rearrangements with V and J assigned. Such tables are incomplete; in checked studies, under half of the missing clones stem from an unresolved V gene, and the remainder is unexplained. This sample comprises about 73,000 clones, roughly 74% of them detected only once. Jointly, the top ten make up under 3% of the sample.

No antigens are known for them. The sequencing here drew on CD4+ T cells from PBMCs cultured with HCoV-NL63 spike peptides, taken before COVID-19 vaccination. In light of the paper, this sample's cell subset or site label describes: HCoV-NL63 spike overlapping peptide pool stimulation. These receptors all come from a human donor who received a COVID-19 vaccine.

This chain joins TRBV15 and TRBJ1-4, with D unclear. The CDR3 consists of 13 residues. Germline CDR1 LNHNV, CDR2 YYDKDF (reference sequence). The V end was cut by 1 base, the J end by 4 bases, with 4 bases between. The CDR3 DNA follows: TGTGCCACCAGCAGAGTTCGTAATGAAAAACTGTTTTTT. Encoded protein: CATSRVRNEKLFF.

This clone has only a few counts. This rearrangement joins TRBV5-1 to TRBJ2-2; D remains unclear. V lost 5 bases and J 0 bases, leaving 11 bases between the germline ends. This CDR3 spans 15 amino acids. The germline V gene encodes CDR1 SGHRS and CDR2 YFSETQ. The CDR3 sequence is CASSADVANTGELFF. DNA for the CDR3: TGCGCCAGCAGTGCGGACGTAGCGAACACCGGGGAGCTGTTTTTT.

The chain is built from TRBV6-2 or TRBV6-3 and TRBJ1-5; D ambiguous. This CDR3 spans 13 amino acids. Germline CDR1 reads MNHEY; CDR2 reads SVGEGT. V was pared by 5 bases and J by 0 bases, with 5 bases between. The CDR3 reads CASSQYSNQPQHF. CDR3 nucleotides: TGTGCCAGCAGTCAGTATAGCAATCAGCCCCAGCATTTT.

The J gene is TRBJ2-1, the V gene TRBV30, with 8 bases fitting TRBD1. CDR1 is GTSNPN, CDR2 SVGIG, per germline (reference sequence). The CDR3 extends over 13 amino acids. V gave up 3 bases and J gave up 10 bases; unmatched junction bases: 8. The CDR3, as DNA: TGTGCCTGGAGGTCCAGGGGGCAGGGGGAGCAGTTCTTC. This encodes CAWRSRGQGEQFF.

The CDR3 sequence is CATSGAGATSYNEQFF. DNA for the CDR3: TGTGCCACCAGTGGAGCGGGGGCCACCTCCTACAATGAGCAGTTCTTC. The gene calls are TRBV24-1 and TRBJ2-1; 8 bases are shared with TRBD2. The CDR3 loop spans 16 amino acids. V was clipped by 5 bases and J by 0 bases; unmatched bases: 5. Germline V lookup: CDR1 KGHDR, CDR2 SFDVKD.

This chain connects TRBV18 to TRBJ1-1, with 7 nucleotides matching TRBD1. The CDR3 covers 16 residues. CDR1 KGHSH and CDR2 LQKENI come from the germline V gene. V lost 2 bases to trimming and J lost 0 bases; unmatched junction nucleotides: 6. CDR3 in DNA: TGTGCCAGCTCACCATTACTCGGGACAGTGAACACTGAAGCTTTCTTT. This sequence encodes CASSPLLGTVNTEAFF.

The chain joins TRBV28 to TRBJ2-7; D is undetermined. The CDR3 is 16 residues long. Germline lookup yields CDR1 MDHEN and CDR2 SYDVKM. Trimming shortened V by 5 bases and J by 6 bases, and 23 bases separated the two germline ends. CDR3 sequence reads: CASSDGGPRRFSEQYV. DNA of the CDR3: TGTGCCAGCAGTGATGGTGGTCCGCGCAGGTTCTCCGAGCAGTACGTC.

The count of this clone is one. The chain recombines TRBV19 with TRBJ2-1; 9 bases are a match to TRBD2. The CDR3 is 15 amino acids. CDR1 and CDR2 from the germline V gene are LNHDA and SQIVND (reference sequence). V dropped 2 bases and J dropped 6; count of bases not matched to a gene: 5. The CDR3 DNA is TGTGCCAGTAGTATAACAGCGGGGGGAATCAATGAGCAGTTCTTC. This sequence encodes CASSITAGGINEQFF. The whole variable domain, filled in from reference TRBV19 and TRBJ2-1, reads DGGITQSPKYLFRKEGQNVTLSCEQNLNHDAMYWYRQDPGQGLRLIYYSQIVNDFQKGDIAEGYSVSREKKESFPLTVTSAQKNPTAFYLCASSITAGGINEQFFGPGTRLTVL.

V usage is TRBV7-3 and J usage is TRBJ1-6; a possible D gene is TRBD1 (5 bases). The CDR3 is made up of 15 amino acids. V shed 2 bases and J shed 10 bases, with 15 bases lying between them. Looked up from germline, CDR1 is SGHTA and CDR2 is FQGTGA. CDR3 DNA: TGTGCCAGCAGCTTAGAGGGGACGGGAATATCACCCCTCCACTTT. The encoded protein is CASSLEGTGISPLHF. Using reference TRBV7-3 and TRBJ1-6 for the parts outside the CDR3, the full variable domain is GAGVSQTPSNKVTEKGKYVELRCDPISGHTALYWYRQSLGQGPEFLIYFQGTGAADDSGLPNDRFFAVRPEGSVSTLKIQRTERGDSAVYLCASSLEGTGISPLHFGNGTRLTVT.